The rows below give T cell receptor beta chains drawn from one sample of a study of tumor-infiltrating lymphocytes in localized non-small cell lung cancer. This table comes from immunoSEQ multiplex PCR, and its TCRdb copy is limited to in-frame clones, with some not included. The sample lists some 8,000 clones; 79% were seen once. The sequenced sample was uninvolved lung tissue not adjacent to the tumor. These receptors all come from a human donor with non-small cell lung cancer. Each CDR3 is given without its conserved first and last residue.

>TRBJ2-1|TRBV7-8
ASSLSSGSRNEQF
>TRBJ2-4|TRBV28
ASSDRAKNIQY
>TRBJ2-7|TRBV9
ASSAGSGDYEQY
>TRBJ2-1|TRBV27
ASSPQRGSSYNEQF
>TRBJ1-1|TRBV10-3
AISGVGTGEAF
>TRBJ1-1|TRBV28
ATGTGRTEAF
>TRBJ2-1|TRBV2
ASRVAGAGNEQF
>TRBJ2-7|TRBV6-1
ASTEPPRTSGRIHEQY
>TRBJ2-7|TRBV27
ASSLSGIAPAEQY
>TRBJ1-2|TRBV11-2
ASSALQGRNYGYT
>TRBJ2-7|TRBV13
ASSLYSGLAEYEQY
>TRBJ2-2|TRBV9
ASSFRQGNTGELF
>TRBJ1-1|TRBV11-1
ASSPGRNTEAF
>TRBJ2-7|TRBV13
ASSQGRAGGTGPYEQY
>TRBJ2-7|TRBV6-1
ASSESSSYEQY
>TRBJ2-1|TRBV9
ASSGGLGGSYNEQF
>TRBJ2-1|TRBV2
ASRLEGGRYNEQF
>TRBJ2-7|TRBV25-1
ASSEGYPVTGNEQY
>TRBJ1-1|TRBV30
AWRGANTEAF
>TRBJ2-7|TRBV29-1
SVEDTTGTGALEQY
>TRBJ1-2|TRBV6-5
ASRAGGSRYGYT
>TRBJ1-4|TRBV7-9
ASSRQGWREKLF